This T cell receptor (beta chain) was retrieved from a study of blood T cell repertoires in COVID-19. Study context: The cDNA or gDNA used as material had been derived from T cells, B-cell-depleted T cells, or PBMCs.

In the original workflow: It was from reference gene primer amplification that nucleated cell counts were estimated. Repertoires were generated with immunoSEQ multiplex PCR, while TCRdb's copy carries only in-frame clones and drops some. V and J calls and clone size are given by that table; D and trimming were obtained from the DNA. This sample carries around 220,000 clones, approximately 80% of them seen once, and the ten largest clones take 10%. This CDR3 region has 17 residues. With 3 bases removed from V and 2 bases from J, the gap between germline ends came to 17 bases. The V gene's germline CDR1 is SGDLS and CDR2 YYNGEE.

Sequences were obtained from peripheral blood. The chain carries TRBV9 and TRBJ2-2, with D possibly being TRBD2 (6 bases). This TCR came from a woman at least 80 years old with acute or convalescent COVID-19. The CDR3, as DNA: TGTGCCAGCAGCGGGGCCGGGACTCTACACAACACCGGGGAGCTGTTTTTT. The encoded protein is CASSGAGTLHNTGELFF. The whole variable domain, remainder taken from reference TRBV9 and TRBJ2-2, is DSGVTQTPKHLITATGQRVTLRCSPRSGDLSVYWYQQSLDQGLQFLIQYYNGEERAKGNILERFSAQQFPDLHSELNLSSLELGDSALYFCASSGAGTLHNTGELFFGEGSRLTVL.